This T cell receptor beta chain came from a study of blood T cell repertoires in COVID-19. Study-level background: Nucleic acid was either cDNA or gDNA, and it came from T cells, B-cell-depleted T cells, or PBMCs.

The germline V and J ends were trimmed by 4 bases and 4 bases, with 11 bases remaining between them. CDR1 SGHKS and CDR2 YYEKEE come from the germline V gene (reference sequence). The CDR3 has 13 amino acids. How the authors handled the data: Reference gene primer amplification in the assay estimated nucleated cell counts. TCRdb's table, derived via immunoSEQ multiplex PCR, lists solely in-frame clones and lacks some. V and J calls and clone size are given by that table; D and trimming were obtained from the DNA. The repertoire holds 90,000 to 100,000 clones, around 84% seen once, with 38% in the top ten.

The clonotype was recovered from a man older than 75 with acute or convalescent COVID-19. The V and J genes are TRBV5-5 and TRBJ1-1; no clear D gene. Sample: peripheral blood. This chain's CDR3 is CASSQEAPTEAFF. The CDR3 bases are TGTGCCAGCAGCCAGGAGGCTCCCACTGAAGCTTTCTTT. The variable domain in full, completed from reference TRBV5-5 and TRBJ1-1, reads DAGVTQSPTHLIKTRGQQVTLRCSPISGHKSVSWYQQVLGQGPQFIFQYYEKEERGRGNFPDRFSARQFPNYSSELNVNALLLGDSALYLCASSQEAPTEAFFGQGTRLTVV.